The 20 T cell receptor beta chains below were found in one sample sequenced in a study of shared clonotypes between healthy human individuals. Clones were sequenced by immunoSEQ multiplex PCR, and TCRdb holds only the in-frame ones, with some missing. The data contain about 1 million clones, more than 65% of them singletons. The material sequenced was memory CD4+ T cells sorted from blood. Subset defined: CD45RA-negative fraction. Source of these receptors: a man aged 18 to 35 in good health.

This clone was recorded a few times. The chain links TRBV7-2 to TRBJ2-2; 8 bases are a match to TRBD2. CDR3 length: 16 residues. Germline lookup yields CDR1 SGHTA and CDR2 FQGNSA. J lost 1 base, V lost 4 bases, and 5 bases had no gene match. The CDR3 region is CASSSTTSGNTGELFF. CDR3 coding DNA: TGTGCCAGCAGCTCCACCACTAGCGGGAACACCGGGGAGCTGTTTTTT.

The CDR3 reads CASSLGVTRAGELFF. DNA of the CDR3: TGTGCCAGCAGCTTAGGGGTGACTAGGGCCGGGGAGCTGTTTTTT. The chain employs TRBV11-2 and TRBJ2-2; D may be TRBD2 (6 bases). Germline values: CDR1 SGHAT, CDR2 FQNNGV. V was trimmed by 1 base and J by 6 bases, leaving 12 bases between them. This CDR3 contains 15 residues.

The chain has TRBV5-8 and TRBJ2-5; 7 bases line up with TRBD2. The CDR3 covers 15 residues. V shed 0 bases and J 5 bases; nucleotides not matched to a gene: 7. CDR1 is SGHTS, CDR2 YDEGEE, per germline. For the CDR3, the DNA is TGTGCCAGCAGCTTGGGAGATGTCGGGGGGGAGACCCAGTACTTC. It codes for CASSLGDVGGETQYF.

This rearrangement joins TRBV6-6 to TRBJ1-1, with D hard to call. The V gene lost 6 bases and the J gene lost 6 bases, with 5 bases spanning the gap. This CDR3 has 10 amino acids. Germline assignment: CDR1 MNHNY and CDR2 SVGAGI (reference sequence). This CDR3 reads CASRRSEAFF. The DNA of the CDR3 is TGTGCCAGCAGGCGTTCTGAAGCTTTCTTT.

The gene calls are TRBV7-9 and TRBJ1-6, with a tentative D call TRBD1 (5 bases). The CDR3 spans 14 residues. Deletions cut 5 bases from V and 7 bases from J, with 12 bases between. Germline V gene lookup returns CDR1 SEHNR and CDR2 FQNEAQ (reference sequence). The CDR3 reads CASSTGTANSPLHF. CDR3 nucleotide sequence: TGTGCCAGCAGCACCGGGACGGCGAATTCACCCCTCCACTTT.

This chain connects TRBV30 to TRBJ2-3; 10 nucleotides agree with TRBD2. Germline V gives CDR1 GTSNPN, CDR2 SVGIG (reference sequence). CDR3 size: 15 residues. The junction had 3 bases not matched to a gene; V was cut back by 0 bases and J by 3 bases. CDR3: CAWSVGSGGTDTQYF. The CDR3 DNA is TGTGCCTGGAGTGTAGGTAGCGGGGGGACAGATACGCAGTATTTT. Full variable domain (missing parts from reference TRBV30 and TRBJ2-3): SQTIHQWPATLVQPVGSPLSLECTVEGTSNPNLYWYRQAAGRGLQLLFYSVGIGQISSEVPQNLSASRPQDRQFILSSKKLLLSDSGFYLCAWSVGSGGTDTQYFGPGTRLTVL.

The CDR3, as DNA: TGTGCCAGCAGTTCGAGCACAGGGTCCGGGGAGCTGTTTTTT. It codes for CASSSSTGSGELFF. This rearrangement joins TRBV28 to TRBJ2-2, with TRBD1 as a possible D gene (6 bases). The CDR3 length is 14 residues. Germline assignment: CDR1 MDHEN and CDR2 SYDVKM. The germline V and J ends were trimmed by 4 bases and 6 bases, with 12 bases remaining between them. Full variable domain (outside the CDR3, taken from reference TRBV28 and TRBJ2-2): DVKVTQSSRYLVKRTGEKVFLECVQDMDHENMFWYRQDPGLGLRLIYFSYDVKMKEKGDIPEGYSVSREKKERFSLILESASTNQTSMYLCASSSSTGSGELFFGEGSRLTVL.

The chain employs TRBV6-1 and TRBJ2-7; 8 bases line up with TRBD1. Germline V lookup: CDR1 MNHNS, CDR2 SASEGT. The CDR3 is 17 residues long. The V gene end was trimmed by 0 bases and the J gene end by 2 bases; junction bases not matched to a gene: 9. The CDR3 sequence is CASSEAGRQGTPYEQYF. CDR3 nucleotides: TGTGCCAGCAGTGAAGCGGGCAGACAGGGGACACCCTACGAGCAGTACTTC.

This clone came up a few times. This chain links TRBV7-2 with TRBJ1-2; no clear D. CDR1 is SGHTA and CDR2 is FQGNSA in the germline V gene. The V gene lost 3 bases and the J gene lost 4 bases, with 9 bases spanning the gap. The CDR3 has 13 residues. In DNA, the CDR3 is TGTGCCAGCAGCTTTGCAGGAGCCTATGGCTACACCTTC. Translating it yields CASSFAGAYGYTF.

CDR3 DNA: TGTGCCTGGAGTGTATGGCGCCAGCAAGAGACCCAGTACTTC. Its translation is CAWSVWRQQETQYF. V is TRBV30 and J is TRBJ2-5; no clear D gene. There are 14 residues in the CDR3. Trimming removed 0 bases from V and 2 bases from J, with 10 bases in between. In germline, CDR1 is GTSNPN, CDR2 SVGIG (reference sequence).

V is TRBV12-5 and J is TRBJ2-1; TRBD2 is a possible D gene (6 bases). The CDR3 has 13 residues. Germline V gene lookup returns CDR1 LGHNT and CDR2 FRNRAP. V was clipped by 3 bases and J by 8 bases, with 11 bases between them. CDR3 sequence: CASGFNPGDEQFF. The CDR3 DNA is TGTGCTAGTGGTTTTAACCCGGGGGATGAGCAGTTCTTC.

V and J are TRBV10-3 and TRBJ2-6; 8 nucleotides line up with TRBD1. Germline assignment: CDR1 ENHRY and CDR2 SYGVKD. V dropped 10 bases and J dropped 0; count of bases not matched to a gene: 11. CDR3 length equals 17 residues. CDR3 sequence reads: CATTQGAAPSGANVLTF. DNA for the CDR3: TGTGCCACGACTCAGGGGGCTGCACCCTCTGGGGCCAACGTCCTGACTTTC.

This rearrangement joins TRBV19 to TRBJ2-7; 9 bases match TRBD1. V dropped 2 bases and J dropped 6; count of bases not matched to a gene: 5. CDR1 and CDR2 (germline): LNHDA, SQIVND (reference sequence). CDR3 size: 14 residues. The CDR3 here is CASSIRTGAGEQYF. The CDR3 nucleotides are TGTGCCAGTAGTATAAGGACAGGGGCAGGCGAGCAGTACTTC.

The V call is TRBV19, the J call TRBJ2-1; possibly TRBD1 for D (6 bases). CDR1 and CDR2 (germline): LNHDA, SQIVND (reference sequence). V shed 4 bases and J shed 8 bases, with 15 bases lying between them. The CDR3 covers 14 residues. CDR3 nucleotides: TGTGCCAGTAGTAAACAGGGATTGATCCATGAGCAGTTCTTC. It yields the protein CASSKQGLIHEQFF.

CDR3 nucleotides: TGTGCCAGCAGTCTCCGAAATACCAAAAACATTCAGTACTTC. Its protein product is CASSLRNTKNIQYF. The chain is built from TRBV28 and TRBJ2-4; unclear D gene. Trimming shortened V by 5 bases and J by 2 bases, and 10 bases separated the two germline ends. CDR1 and CDR2 (germline): MDHEN, SYDVKM. This CDR3 comprises 14 residues.

The V gene is TRBV21-1, the J gene TRBJ2-7; the DNA was not compared with TRBD1, the D call given in the table. TRBV21-1 is a documented pseudogene. CDR3 size: 11 residues. In nucleotides, the CDR3 is TGTGCAAGGCAGGGGGCCAACGAGCAGTACTTC. This gives the protein CARQGANEQYF.

This clone was observed a handful of times. The rearrangement links TRBV7-9 to TRBJ1-3; D gene uncertain. The germline gives CDR1 SEHNR, CDR2 FQNEAQ (reference sequence). V lost 6 bases to trimming and J lost 0 bases, with 9 bases between them. This CDR3 contains 14 residues. CDR3 loop: CASRPTTSGNTIYF. CDR3 DNA sequence: TGTGCCAGCAGGCCCACCACCTCTGGAAACACCATATATTTT.

The CDR3 DNA reads TGCGCCAGCAGCCAAGTGAGAGCGGGGCAAGGAACGCAGTATTTT. Protein product: CASSQVRAGQGTQYF. This chain links TRBV4-1 with TRBJ2-3, with TRBD2 identical over 7 bases. The J segment lost 9 bases and the V segment lost 1 base, leaving 10 bases of the junction unmatched. The CDR3 contains 15 residues. CDR1 MGHRA and CDR2 YSYEKL come from the germline V gene.

The V and J genes are TRBV5-1 and TRBJ2-7; TRBD2 is a possible D gene (6 bases). This CDR3 region has 14 residues. V lost 4 bases to trimming and J lost 7 bases, with 18 bases between them. CDR1 and CDR2 from the germline V gene are SGHRS and YFSETQ. CDR3 sequence (DNA): TGCGCCAGCAGCGTCCGGGACTCGGGTTCGGAGCAGTACTTC. Translating it yields CASSVRDSGSEQYF.

This chain connects TRBV18 to TRBJ2-7; 11 bases agree with TRBD2. Trimming took 1 base from V and 6 from J; bases not matched to a gene: 8. The CDR3 spans 16 residues. CDR1 is KGHSH, CDR2 LQKENI, per germline. Written as DNA, the CDR3 is TGTGCCAGCTCACCACAAAATAGCGGGAGGGCCGGCGAGCAGTACTTC. Translation: CASSPQNSGRAGEQYF.